This T cell receptor (beta chain) emerged from a study of shared clonotypes between healthy human individuals. Study-wide results and limits: An expected dependence of interdonor clonotype sharing on sequencing depth was noted.

As for this clone: Its antigen is currently unknown. Only one base separates this from a far larger clonotype, so it likely reflects a read error.

Deletions cut 6 bases from V and 4 bases from J, with 18 bases between. This CDR3 contains 15 residues. The V gene's germline CDR1 is KGHSH and CDR2 LQKENI. Each subset's genomic DNA was split evenly across several immunoSEQ plates. PBMC DNA, left unsorted, was sequenced on ten immunoSEQ deep assay plates. Method: immunoSEQ multiplex PCR; TCRdb's copy keeps in-frame clones and lacks some. The table includes 450,000 to 500,000 clones, over 70% detected once. The chain carries TRBV18 and TRBJ1-2; no firm D call. Sequencing was done on a sample of PBMCs. The source of this sequence is a woman between 35 and 50 years old in good health. Some clones in this sample may be carry-over from other donors' samples. CDR3 region: CASSRTRETSYGYTF. The CDR3 bases are TGTGCCAGCTCTCGAACCCGGGAGACATCCTATGGCTACACCTTC.